This T cell receptor beta chain came from a study of blood T cell repertoires in COVID-19. A note on this clone: At one end the junction does not follow the germline gene, possibly because of a read error.

Measured with immunoSEQ multiplex PCR; TCRdb has only the in-frame clones, and not every one. The profile shows about 210,000 clones, approximately 83% of them singletons. This CDR3 contains 16 residues. Germline CDR1 and CDR2: SSHAT and FNYEAQ (reference sequence). The receptor was derived from a woman in her forties with active or convalescent COVID-19. The genes are TRBV7-7 and TRBJ2-3; D not certain. The sample taken for sequencing was peripheral blood. The CDR3 nucleotides read TGTGCTAGCAGCCCCGCCTATGAGCTAGGCACAGATACGCAGTATTTT. Protein sequence: CASSPAYELGTDTQYF. Full variable domain (rest looked up from reference TRBV7-7 and TRBJ2-3): GAGVSQSPRYKVTKRGQDVTLRCDPISSHATLYWYQQALGQGPEFLTYFNYEAQPDKSGLPSDRFSAERPEGSISTLTIQRTEQRDSAMYRCASSPAYELGTDTQYFGPGTRLTVL.